This T cell receptor beta chain emerged from a study of blood T cell repertoires in COVID-19. Study details: COVID-19 samples, acute and convalescent, were from the United States, Italy and Spain. T cells, B-cell-depleted T cells, or PBMCs supplied cDNA or gDNA.

TCRdb's copy holds only in-frame clones and misses some; the assay was immunoSEQ multiplex PCR. The table includes 100,000 to 150,000 clones, approximately 90% detected once. The CDR3 runs 16 residues. Germline loops: CDR1 LNHDA, CDR2 SQIVND (reference sequence). V lost 5 bases to trimming and J lost 5 bases; unmatched junction nucleotides: 10. Seattle's cohort entered during active infection and was followed longitudinally. Sequencing was done on a sample of peripheral blood. The sequence was obtained from a middle-aged man with COVID-19, enrolled during active disease. The chain carries TRBV19 and TRBJ1-5, with TRBD1 matching over 9 bases. This CDR3 is CASSLPPGQGHQPQHF. DNA of the CDR3: TGTGCCAGTAGTCTCCCGCCGGGACAGGGACATCAGCCCCAGCATTTT.